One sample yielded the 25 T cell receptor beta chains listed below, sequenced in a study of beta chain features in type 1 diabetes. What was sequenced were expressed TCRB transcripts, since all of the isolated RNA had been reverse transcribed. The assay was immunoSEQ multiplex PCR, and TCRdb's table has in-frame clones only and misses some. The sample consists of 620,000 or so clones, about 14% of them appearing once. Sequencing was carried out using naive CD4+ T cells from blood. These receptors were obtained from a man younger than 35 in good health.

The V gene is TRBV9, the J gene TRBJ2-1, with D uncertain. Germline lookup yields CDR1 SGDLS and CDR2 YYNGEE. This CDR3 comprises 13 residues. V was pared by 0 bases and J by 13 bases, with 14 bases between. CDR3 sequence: CASSVDGWLTQFF. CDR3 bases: TGTGCCAGCAGCGTAGATGGGTGGCTGACTCAGTTCTTC. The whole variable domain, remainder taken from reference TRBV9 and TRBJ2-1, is DSGVTQTPKHLITATGQRVTLRCSPRSGDLSVYWYQQSLDQGLQFLIQYYNGEERAKGNILERFSAQQFPDLHSELNLSSLELGDSALYFCASSVDGWLTQFFGPGTRLTVL.

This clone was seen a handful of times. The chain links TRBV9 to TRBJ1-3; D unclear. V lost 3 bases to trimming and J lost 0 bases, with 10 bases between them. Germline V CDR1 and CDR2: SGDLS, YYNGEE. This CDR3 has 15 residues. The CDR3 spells CASSERYGSGNTIYF. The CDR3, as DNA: TGTGCCAGCAGCGAAAGATACGGCTCTGGAAACACCATATATTTT.

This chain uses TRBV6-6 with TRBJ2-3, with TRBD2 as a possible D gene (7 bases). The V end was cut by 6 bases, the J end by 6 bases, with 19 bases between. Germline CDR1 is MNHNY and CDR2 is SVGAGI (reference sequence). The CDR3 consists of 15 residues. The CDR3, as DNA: TGTGCCAGCAGCCCCCAAAGGGGGGGTGGGGATACGCAGTATTTT. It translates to CASSPQRGGGDTQYF.

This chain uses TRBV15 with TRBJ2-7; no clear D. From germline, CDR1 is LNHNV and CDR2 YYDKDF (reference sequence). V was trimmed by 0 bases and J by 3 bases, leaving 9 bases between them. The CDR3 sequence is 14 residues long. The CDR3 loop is CATSRDEYIYEQYF. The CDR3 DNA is TGTGCCACCAGCAGAGATGAATACATCTACGAGCAGTACTTC. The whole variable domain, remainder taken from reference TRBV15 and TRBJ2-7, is DAMVIQNPRYQVTQFGKPVTLSCSQTLNHNVMYWYQQKSSQAPKLLFHYYDKDFNNEADTPDNFQSRRPNTSFCFLDIRSPGLGDTAMYLCATSRDEYIYEQYFGPGTRLTVT.

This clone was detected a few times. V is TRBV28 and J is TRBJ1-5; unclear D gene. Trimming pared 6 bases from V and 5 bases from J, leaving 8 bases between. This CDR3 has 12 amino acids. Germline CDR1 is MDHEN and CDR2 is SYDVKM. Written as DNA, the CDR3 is TGTGCCAGCAGGCTCGCTGATCAGCCCCAGCATTTT. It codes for CASRLADQPQHF.

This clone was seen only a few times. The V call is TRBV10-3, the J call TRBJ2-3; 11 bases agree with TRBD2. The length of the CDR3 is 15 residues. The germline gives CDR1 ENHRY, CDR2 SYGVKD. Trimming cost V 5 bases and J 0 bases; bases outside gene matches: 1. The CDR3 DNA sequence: TGTGCCATCAGTCGACTAGCGGGGAGCACAGATACGCAGTATTTT. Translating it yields CAISRLAGSTDTQYF.

The CDR3 nucleotides are TGTGCCAGCTCGAGCGACCAGCCCCAGCATTTT. It translates to CASSSDQPQHF. The chain combines TRBV28 with TRBJ1-5, with unresolved D. CDR3 size: 11 residues. V lost 8 bases to trimming and J lost 7 bases, with 9 bases between them. The V gene's germline CDR1 is MDHEN and CDR2 SYDVKM.

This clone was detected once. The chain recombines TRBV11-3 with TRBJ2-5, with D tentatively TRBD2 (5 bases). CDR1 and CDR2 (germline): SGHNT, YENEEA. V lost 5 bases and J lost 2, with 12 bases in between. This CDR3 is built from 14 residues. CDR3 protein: CASSPPGIQETQYF. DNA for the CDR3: TGTGCCAGCAGCCCCCCCGGGATTCAAGAGACCCAGTACTTC.

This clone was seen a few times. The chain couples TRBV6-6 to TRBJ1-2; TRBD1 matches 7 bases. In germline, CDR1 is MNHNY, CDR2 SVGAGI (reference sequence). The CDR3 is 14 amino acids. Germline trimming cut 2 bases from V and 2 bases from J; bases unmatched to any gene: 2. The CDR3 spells CASSYGDRNYGYTF. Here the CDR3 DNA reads TGTGCCAGCAGTTACGGGGACAGAAACTATGGCTACACCTTC.

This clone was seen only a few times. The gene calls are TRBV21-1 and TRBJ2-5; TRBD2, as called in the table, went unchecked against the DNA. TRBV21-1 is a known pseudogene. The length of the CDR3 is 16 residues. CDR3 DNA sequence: TGTGCCAGCAGCGACGTTAGCGGCTCGGTTCGAGAGACCCAGTACTTC. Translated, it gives CASSDVSGSVRETQYF.

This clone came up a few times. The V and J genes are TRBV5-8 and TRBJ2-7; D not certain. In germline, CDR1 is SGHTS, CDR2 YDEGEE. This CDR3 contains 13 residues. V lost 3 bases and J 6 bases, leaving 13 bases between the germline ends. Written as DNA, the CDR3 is TGTGCCAGCAGCTCCCGATTCAATGGCGAGCAGTACTTC. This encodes CASSSRFNGEQYF.

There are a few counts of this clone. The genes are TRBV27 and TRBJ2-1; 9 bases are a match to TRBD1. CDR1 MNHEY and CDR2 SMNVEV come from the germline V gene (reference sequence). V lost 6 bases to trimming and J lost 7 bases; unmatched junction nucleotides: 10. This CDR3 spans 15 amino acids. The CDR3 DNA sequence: TGTGCCAGCAGCACCCGGGACAGGGCGAATAATGAGCAGTTCTTC. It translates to CASSTRDRANNEQFF.

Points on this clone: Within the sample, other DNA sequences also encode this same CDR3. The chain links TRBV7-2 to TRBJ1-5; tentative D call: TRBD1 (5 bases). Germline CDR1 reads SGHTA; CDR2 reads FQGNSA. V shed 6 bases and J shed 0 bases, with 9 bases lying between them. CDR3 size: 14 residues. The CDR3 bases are TGTGCCAGCAGTCCTACAGGTAGCAATCAGCCCCAGCATTTT. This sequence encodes CASSPTGSNQPQHF. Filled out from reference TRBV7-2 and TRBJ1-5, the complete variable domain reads GAGVSQSPSNKVTEKGKDVELRCDPISGHTALYWYRQSLGQGLEFLIYFQGNSAPDKSGLPSDRFSAERTGGSVSTLTIQRTQQEDSAVYLCASSPTGSNQPQHFGDGTRLSIL.

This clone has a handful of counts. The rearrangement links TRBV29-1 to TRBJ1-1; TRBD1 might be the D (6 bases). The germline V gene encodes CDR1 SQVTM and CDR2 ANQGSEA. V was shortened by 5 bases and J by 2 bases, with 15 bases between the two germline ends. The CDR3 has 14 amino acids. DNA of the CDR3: TGCAGCGTTTCCATTGACAGGACCAACACTGAAGCTTTCTTT. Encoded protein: CSVSIDRTNTEAFF. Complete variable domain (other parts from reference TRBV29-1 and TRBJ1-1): SAVISQKPSRDICQRGTSLTIQCQVDSQVTMMFWYRQQPGQSLTLIATANQGSEATYESGFVIDKFPISRPNLTFSTLTVSNMSPEDSSIYLCSVSIDRTNTEAFFGQGTRLTVV.

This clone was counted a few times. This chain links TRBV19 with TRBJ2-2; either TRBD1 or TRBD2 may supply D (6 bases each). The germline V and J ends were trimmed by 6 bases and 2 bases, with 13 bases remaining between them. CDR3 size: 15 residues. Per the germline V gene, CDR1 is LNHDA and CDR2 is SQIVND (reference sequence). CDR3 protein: CASRKTGLNTGELFF. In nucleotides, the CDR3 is TGTGCCAGTAGGAAGACAGGACTAAACACCGGGGAGCTGTTTTTT.

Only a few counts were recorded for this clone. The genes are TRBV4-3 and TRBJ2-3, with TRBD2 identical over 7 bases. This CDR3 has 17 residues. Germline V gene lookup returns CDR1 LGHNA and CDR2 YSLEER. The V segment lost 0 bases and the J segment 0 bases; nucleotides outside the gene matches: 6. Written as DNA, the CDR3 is TGCGCCAGCAGCCAAGATACCCCTAGCGGAAGCACAGATACGCAGTATTTT. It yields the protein CASSQDTPSGSTDTQYF.

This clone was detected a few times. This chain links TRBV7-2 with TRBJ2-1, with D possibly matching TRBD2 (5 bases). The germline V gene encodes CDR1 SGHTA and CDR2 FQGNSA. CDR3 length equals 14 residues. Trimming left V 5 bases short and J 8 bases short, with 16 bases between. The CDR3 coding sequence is TGTGCCAGCAGCAACGGGATGGCTCTAGATGAGCAGTTCTTC. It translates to CASSNGMALDEQFF.

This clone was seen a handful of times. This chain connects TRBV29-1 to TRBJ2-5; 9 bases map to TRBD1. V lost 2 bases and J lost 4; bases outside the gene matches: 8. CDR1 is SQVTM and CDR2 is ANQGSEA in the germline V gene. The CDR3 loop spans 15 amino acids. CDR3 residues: CSVEPNRGRVETQYF. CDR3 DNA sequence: TGCAGCGTTGAACCAAACAGGGGGCGGGTAGAGACCCAGTACTTC.

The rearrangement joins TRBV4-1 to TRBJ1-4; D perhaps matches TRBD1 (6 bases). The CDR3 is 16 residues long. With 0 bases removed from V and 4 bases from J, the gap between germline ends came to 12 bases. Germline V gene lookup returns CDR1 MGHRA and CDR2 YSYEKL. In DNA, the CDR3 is TGCGCCAGCAGCCAAGAAGGGGGGGGTCGTAATGAAAAACTGTTTTTT. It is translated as CASSQEGGGRNEKLFF.

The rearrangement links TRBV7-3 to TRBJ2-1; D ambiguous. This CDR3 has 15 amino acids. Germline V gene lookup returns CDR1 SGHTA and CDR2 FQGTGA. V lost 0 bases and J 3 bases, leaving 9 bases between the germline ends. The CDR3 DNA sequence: TGTGCCAGCAGCTTAACGGCCCAGATCTACAATGAGCAGTTCTTC. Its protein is CASSLTAQIYNEQFF.

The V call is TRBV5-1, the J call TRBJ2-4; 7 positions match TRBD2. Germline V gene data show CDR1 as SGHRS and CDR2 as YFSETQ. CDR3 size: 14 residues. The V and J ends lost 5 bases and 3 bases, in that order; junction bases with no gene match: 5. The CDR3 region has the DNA TGCGCCAGCAGTCCCCAGCGGGGCAAAAACATTCAGTACTTC. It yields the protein CASSPQRGKNIQYF.

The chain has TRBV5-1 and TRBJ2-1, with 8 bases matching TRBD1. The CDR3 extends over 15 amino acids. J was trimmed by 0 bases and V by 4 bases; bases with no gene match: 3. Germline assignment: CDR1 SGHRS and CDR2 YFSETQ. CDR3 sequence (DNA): TGCGCCAGCAGCGCCGGGACAGGCTCCTACAATGAGCAGTTCTTC. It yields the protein CASSAGTGSYNEQFF.

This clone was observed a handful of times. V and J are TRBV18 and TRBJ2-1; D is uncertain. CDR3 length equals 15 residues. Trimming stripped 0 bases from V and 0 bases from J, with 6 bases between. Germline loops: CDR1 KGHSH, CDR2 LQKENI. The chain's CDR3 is CASSPPPSSYNEQFF. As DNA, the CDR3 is TGTGCCAGCTCACCACCCCCAAGCTCCTACAATGAGCAGTTCTTC.

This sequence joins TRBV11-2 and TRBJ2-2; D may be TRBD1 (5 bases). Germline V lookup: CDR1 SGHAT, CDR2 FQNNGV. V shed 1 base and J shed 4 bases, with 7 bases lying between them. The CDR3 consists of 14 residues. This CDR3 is CASSLGGLTGELFF. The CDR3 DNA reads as TGTGCCAGCAGCTTAGGGGGCCTCACCGGGGAGCTGTTTTTT.

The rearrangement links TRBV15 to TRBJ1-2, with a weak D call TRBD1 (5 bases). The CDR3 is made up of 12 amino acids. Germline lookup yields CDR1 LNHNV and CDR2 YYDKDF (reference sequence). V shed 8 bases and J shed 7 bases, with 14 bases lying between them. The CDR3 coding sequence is TGTGCCACCCTTTCCATAGGGGTTGGCTACACCTTC. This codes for CATLSIGVGYTF.